Below are 6 T cell receptor beta chains sequenced from a single sample in a study of T cells in tuberculosis. Produced via immunoSEQ multiplex PCR; TCRdb's table is partial and in-frame only. The table lists approximately 57,000 clones, 88% of them singletons. Sorting used thawed, overnight-rested PBMC stained with anti-CD3, a viability dye and GMM-loaded CD1B tetramer. The CD1B tetramers carried C32 glucose monomycolate purified from Rhodococcus equi. What was sequenced was CD1b-GMM tetramer-negative cells sorted from PBMCs. All receptors come from an adult woman with latent tuberculosis.

This clone is a singleton in its sample. The chain recombines TRBV7-8 with TRBJ2-6, with D perhaps matching TRBD1 (5 bases). CDR3 size: 19 residues. The germline V and J ends were trimmed by 2 bases and 1 base, with 18 bases remaining between them. Looked up from germline, CDR1 is SGHVS and CDR2 is FQNEAQ. DNA of the CDR3: TGTGCCAGCAGCTTACCCAGGGTTGAAGGCTTATCTGGGGCCAACGTCCTGACTTTC. Protein sequence: CASSLPRVEGLSGANVLTF.

The chain combines TRBV19 with TRBJ2-1, with TRBD1 identical over 10 bases. From germline, CDR1 is LNHDA and CDR2 SQIVND (reference sequence). After removal of 5 bases from V and 4 bases from J, the junction contained 2 bases not matched to a gene. This CDR3 contains 14 residues. As DNA, the CDR3 is TGTGCCAGTAGTGGGACAGGGGTATACAATGAGCAGTTCTTC. Protein product: CASSGTGVYNEQFF.

The chain joins TRBV20-1 to TRBJ1-2, with no clear D. Trimming cost V 6 bases and J 4 bases, with 9 bases left between them. CDR1 is DFQATT, CDR2 SNEGSKA, per germline (reference sequence). This CDR3 region has 11 residues. As DNA, the CDR3 is TGCAGTGCCGGTCCTAGCTATGGCTACACCTTC. This codes for CSAGPSYGYTF.

This chain uses TRBV9 with TRBJ2-7, with D unresolved. V was trimmed by 4 bases and J by 4 bases, leaving 15 bases between them. This CDR3 has 14 residues. CDR1 SGDLS and CDR2 YYNGEE come from the germline V gene. CDR3 in amino acids: CASSPVYSPYEQYF. The DNA for the CDR3 is TGTGCCAGCAGCCCGGTTTATAGCCCGTACGAGCAGTACTTC.

The chain links TRBV5-6 to TRBJ2-5, with TRBD1 identical over 7 bases. This CDR3 has 16 residues. Germline CDR1 and CDR2: SGHDT and YYEEEE. V lost 0 bases and J lost 2; bases outside the gene matches: 7. In nucleotides, the CDR3 is TGTGCCAGCAGCTTGGGCCGACAGGGCTGGCAAGAGACCCAGTACTTC. This translates into CASSLGRQGWQETQYF.

V is TRBV28 and J is TRBJ2-1, with TRBD2 as a possible D gene (6 bases). CDR3 length: 15 amino acids. V shed 5 bases and J shed 7 bases, with 18 bases lying between them. Germline loops: CDR1 MDHEN, CDR2 SYDVKM. CDR3 residues: CASSDPGRAGNEQFF. In DNA, the CDR3 is TGTGCCAGCAGTGACCCGGGCCGCGCGGGGAATGAGCAGTTCTTC.